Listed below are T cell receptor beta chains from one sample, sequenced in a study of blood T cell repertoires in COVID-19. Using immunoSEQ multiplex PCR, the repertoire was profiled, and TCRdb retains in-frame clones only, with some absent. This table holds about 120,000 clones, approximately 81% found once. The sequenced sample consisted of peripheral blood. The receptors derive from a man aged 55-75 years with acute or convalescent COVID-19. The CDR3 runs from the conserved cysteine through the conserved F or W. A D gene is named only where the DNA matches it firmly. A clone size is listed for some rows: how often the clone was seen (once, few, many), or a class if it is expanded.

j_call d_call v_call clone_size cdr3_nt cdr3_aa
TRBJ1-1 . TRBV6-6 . TGTGCCAGCAGAATAACACTGGGGACTGGTACTGAAGCTTTCTTT CASRITLGTGTEAFF
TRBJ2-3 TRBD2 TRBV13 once TGTGCCAGCAGCCTGGGGACTAGCGGGAGGTACTCAGATACGCAGTATTTT CASSLGTSGRYSDTQYF
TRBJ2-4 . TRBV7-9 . TGTGCCAGCAGCAGTGGGCACCTCGCCAAAAACATTCAGTACTTC CASSSGHLAKNIQYF
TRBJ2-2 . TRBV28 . TGTGCCAGCAGTTTAGCGGGGTCCCCCAACACCGGGGAGCTGTTTTTT CASSLAGSPNTGELFF
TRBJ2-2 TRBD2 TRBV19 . TGTGCCAGTACCCAGCTAGCGGGAGGCTCCGGGGAGCTGTTTTTT CASTQLAGGSGELFF
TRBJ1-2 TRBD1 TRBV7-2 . TGTGCCAGCAGCTGGGGACAGGGGCAAGGCTATGGCTACACCTTC CASSWGQGQGYGYTF
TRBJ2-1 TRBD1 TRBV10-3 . TGTGCCATCAGTGGCAGGACAGGGGATTTATATGAGCAGTTCTTC CAISGRTGDLYEQFF
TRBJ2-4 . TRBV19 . TGTGCCAGTAGTATCCAGGGTAACAAAAACATTCAGTACTTC CASSIQGNKNIQYF
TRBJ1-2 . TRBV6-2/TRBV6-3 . TGTGCCAGCAGTTACTTGGACAGTCCTAACTATGGCTACACCTTC CASSYLDSPNYGYTF
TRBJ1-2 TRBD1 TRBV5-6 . TGTGCCAGCAGCCGGGGACAGGGGACCTATGGCTACACCTTC CASSRGQGTYGYTF
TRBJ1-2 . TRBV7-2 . TGTGCCAGCAGCCTCGACGGGAACTATGGCTACACCTTC CASSLDGNYGYTF
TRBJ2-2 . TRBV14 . TGTGCCAGCAGCCCTACGGTAGGGGACTCCGCGAACACCGGGGAGCTGTTTTTT CASSPTVGDSANTGELFF
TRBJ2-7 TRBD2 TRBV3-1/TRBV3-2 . TGTGCCAGCAGCCCAAGACTAGCGGAGGCCTACGAGCAGTACTTC CASSPRLAEAYEQYF
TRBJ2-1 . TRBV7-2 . TGTGCCAGCAGCTACCTAGGGGTTGAGCAGTTCTTC CASSYLGVEQFF
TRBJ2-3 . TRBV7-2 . TGTGCCAGCAGCTTAGTGGGCCCCCGAAAAAACACAGATACGCAGTATTTT CASSLVGPRKNTDTQYF
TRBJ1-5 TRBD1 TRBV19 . TGTGCCAGTAGAAGACAGGGGGGGACTCAGCCCCAGCATTTT CASRRQGGTQPQHF
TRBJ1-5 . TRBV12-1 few TGTGCCAGCAGCTTTCGAAAAGACCGCCCGGGGCCCCAGCATTTT CASSFRKDRPGPQHF
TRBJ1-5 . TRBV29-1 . TGCAGCGTTTCTACGGGATCCTCTGGCAATCAGCCCCAGCATTTT CSVSTGSSGNQPQHF
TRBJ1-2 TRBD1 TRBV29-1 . TGCAGCGTGGTATTAACAGGGGGCTTAGGCTACACCTTC CSVVLTGGLGYTF
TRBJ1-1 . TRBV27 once TGTGCCAGCAGGGGGGGAGGGATAACTGAAGCTTTCTTT CASRGGGITEAFF
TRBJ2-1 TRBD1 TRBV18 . TGTGCCAGCTCACCAGGGACAGGGGTCGACCAGCAGTTCTTC CASSPGTGVDQQFF
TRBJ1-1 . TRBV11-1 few TGTGCCAGCAGCCCCCCCCAGGGTGGGACTGAAGCTTTCTTT CASSPPQGGTEAFF
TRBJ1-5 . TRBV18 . TGTGCCAGCTCATCAGACAGTAGCAATCAGCCCCAGCATTTT CASSSDSSNQPQHF
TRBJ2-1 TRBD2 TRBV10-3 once TGTGCCATCAGCAAGACTAGCGCGGATGAGCAGTTCTTC CAISKTSADEQFF
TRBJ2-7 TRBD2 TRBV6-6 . TGTGCCAGCAGGGCCGGGACTAGCGGCTCCTACGAGCAGTACTTC CASRAGTSGSYEQYF
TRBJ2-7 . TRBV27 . TGTGCCAGTACCCCCGGGACACGACCCTACGAGCAGTACTTC CASTPGTRPYEQYF
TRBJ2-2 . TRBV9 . TGTGCCAGCAGCCCCTGGGGGGTGGACACCGGGGAGCTGTTTTTT CASSPWGVDTGELFF
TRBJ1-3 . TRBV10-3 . TGTGCCATCAGTGAGTCAGGAGGTTTATCTGGAAACACCATATATTTT CAISESGGLSGNTIYF
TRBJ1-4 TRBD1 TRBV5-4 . TGTGCCAGCAGCGCCGGACAGGGCGGTGAAAAACTGTTTTTT CASSAGQGGEKLFF
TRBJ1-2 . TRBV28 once TGTGCCAGCTCCGCAACAGGGTTTCGGCATGGCTACACCTTC CASSATGFRHGYTF
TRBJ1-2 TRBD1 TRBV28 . TGTGCCATGGGGACAGGTCGCAATGGCTACACCTTC CAMGTGRNGYTF
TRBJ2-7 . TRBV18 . TGTGCCAGCTCACCCACGACTGGTCGCGAGCAGTACTTC CASSPTTGREQYF
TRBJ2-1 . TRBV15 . TGTGCCACCAGCAAAGGGGGGACAGCCTCCTACAATGAGCAGTTCTTC CATSKGGTASYNEQFF
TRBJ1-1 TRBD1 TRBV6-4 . TGTGCCAGCAATAGGGACAGCATGAACACTGAAGCTTTCTTT CASNRDSMNTEAFF
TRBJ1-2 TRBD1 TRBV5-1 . TGCGCCAGCAGCTTTGAAGCAGGGGGACTTTCCTATGGCTACACCTTC CASSFEAGGLSYGYTF
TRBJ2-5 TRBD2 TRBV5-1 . TGCGCCAGCAGCTTGTATATAGGGACTAGCGGGAGAGAGGGGAGTTTGGAGACCCAGTACTTC CASSLYIGTSGREGSLETQYF
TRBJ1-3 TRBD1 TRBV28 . TGTGCCAGCAGTTTATCCGGGACAGGGCTAAAAGGAAACACCATATATTTT CASSLSGTGLKGNTIYF
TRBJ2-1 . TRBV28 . TGTGCCAGCAGTCACCGGCCAGGGGAAGGCTACAATGAGCAGTTCTTC CASSHRPGEGYNEQFF
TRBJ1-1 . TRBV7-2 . TGTGCCAGCAGCCGGAACACTGAAGCTTTCTTT CASSRNTEAFF
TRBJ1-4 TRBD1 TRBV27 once TGTGCCAGCAGTGGACAGGGTTTTAATGAAAAACTGTTTTTT CASSGQGFNEKLFF
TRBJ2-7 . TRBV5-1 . TGCGCCAGCAGCTTGGCCAGGGCGTCCTACGAGCAGTACTTC CASSLARASYEQYF
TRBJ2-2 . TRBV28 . TGTGCCAGCAGTTTCTACCCATCCAACACCGGGGAGCTGTTTTTT CASSFYPSNTGELFF
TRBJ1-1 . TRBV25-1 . TGTGCCAGCAGTGTAAGGGGGGGGCCTGAAGCTTTCTTT CASSVRGGPEAFF
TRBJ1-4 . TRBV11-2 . TGTGCCAGCAGCTTAGGGACAGCAACTAATGAAAAACTGTTTTTT CASSLGTATNEKLFF
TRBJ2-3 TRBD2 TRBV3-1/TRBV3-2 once TGTGCCAGCAGCGGACTAGCGGGGACCACAGATACGCAGTATTTT CASSGLAGTTDTQYF
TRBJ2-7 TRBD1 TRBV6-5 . TGTGCCAGCAGGGGACAGGGGGCCGACGAGCAGTACTTC CASRGQGADEQYF
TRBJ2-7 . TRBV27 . TGTGCCAGCAGTTCTCTGACAGGGACTCGGTACGAGCAGTACTTC CASSSLTGTRYEQYF
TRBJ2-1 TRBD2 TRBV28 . TGTGCCAGCAGGGCCGGGACTAGCGGGAGAAGGTACAATGAGCAGTTCTTC CASRAGTSGRRYNEQFF
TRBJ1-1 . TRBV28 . TGTGCCAGCAGTTTATGGGGGTGGGAGGGGAACACTGAAGCTTTCTTT CASSLWGWEGNTEAFF
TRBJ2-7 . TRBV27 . TGTGCCAGCAGTTTATCGAGCGGTTACGAGCAGTACTTC CASSLSSGYEQYF
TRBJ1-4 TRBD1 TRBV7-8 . TGTGCCAGCAGCTTAAACAGGGGGGCTACCACTAATGAAAAACTGTTTTTT CASSLNRGATTNEKLFF
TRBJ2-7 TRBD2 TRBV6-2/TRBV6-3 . TGTGCCAGCAGTGACTCCGGACTAGCGCCCTACGAGCAGTACTTC CASSDSGLAPYEQYF
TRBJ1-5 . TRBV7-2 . TGTGCCAGCAGCTCGACAGGAGGCAATCAGCCCCAGCATTTT CASSSTGGNQPQHF
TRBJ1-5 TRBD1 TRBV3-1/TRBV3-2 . TGTGCCAGCAGCCAAGAGACAGGGAAACCCCAGCATTTT CASSQETGKPQHF
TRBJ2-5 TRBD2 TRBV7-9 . TGTGCCAGCAGCGTCGGGTCTAGCGGCAAACAAGAGACCCAGTACTTC CASSVGSSGKQETQYF